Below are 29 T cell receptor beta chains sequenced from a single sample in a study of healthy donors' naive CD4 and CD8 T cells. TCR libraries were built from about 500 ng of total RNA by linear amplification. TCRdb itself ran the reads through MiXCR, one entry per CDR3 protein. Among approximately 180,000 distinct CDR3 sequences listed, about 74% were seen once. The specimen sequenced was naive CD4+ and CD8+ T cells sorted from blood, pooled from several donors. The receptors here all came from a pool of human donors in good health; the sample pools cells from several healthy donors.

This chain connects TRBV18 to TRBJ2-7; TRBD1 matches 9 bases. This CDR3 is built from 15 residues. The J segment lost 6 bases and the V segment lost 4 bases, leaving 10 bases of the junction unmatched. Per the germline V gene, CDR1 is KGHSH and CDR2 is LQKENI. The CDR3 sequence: CASSLGQGRKAEQYF. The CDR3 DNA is TGTGCCAGCTCACTGGGACAGGGTCGGAAAGCCGAGCAGTACTTC.

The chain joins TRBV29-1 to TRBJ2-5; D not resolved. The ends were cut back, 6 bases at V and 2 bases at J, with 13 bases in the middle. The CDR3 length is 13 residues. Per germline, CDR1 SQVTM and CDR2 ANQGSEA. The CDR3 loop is CSVLRPLQETQYF. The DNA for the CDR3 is TGCAGCGTCCTGCGACCTTTACAAGAGACCCAGTACTTC.

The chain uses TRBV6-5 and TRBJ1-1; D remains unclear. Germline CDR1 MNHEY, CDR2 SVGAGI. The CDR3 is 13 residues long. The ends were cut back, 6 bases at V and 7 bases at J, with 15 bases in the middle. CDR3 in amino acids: CASSTSPLGEAFF. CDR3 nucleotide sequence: TGTGCCAGCAGCACATCGCCCCTGGGTGAAGCTTTCTTT.

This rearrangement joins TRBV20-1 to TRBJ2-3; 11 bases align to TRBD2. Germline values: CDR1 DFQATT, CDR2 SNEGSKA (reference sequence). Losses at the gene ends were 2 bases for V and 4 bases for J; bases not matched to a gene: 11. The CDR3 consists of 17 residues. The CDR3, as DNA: TGCAGTGCTAGACTAGCGGGAGGACAGCATCGCCCAGATACGCAGTATTTT. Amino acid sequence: CSARLAGGQHRPDTQYF.

This CDR3 reads CASSPTSGRYEQFF. For the CDR3, the DNA is TGTGCCAGCAGCCCCACCAGCGGGAGATATGAGCAGTTCTTC. The rearrangement uses TRBV7-8 and TRBJ2-1; 8 bases are a match to TRBD2. Germline CDR1 reads SGHVS; CDR2 reads FQNEAQ. The CDR3 totals 14 residues. The V segment lost 5 bases and the J segment 8 bases; nucleotides outside the gene matches: 8.

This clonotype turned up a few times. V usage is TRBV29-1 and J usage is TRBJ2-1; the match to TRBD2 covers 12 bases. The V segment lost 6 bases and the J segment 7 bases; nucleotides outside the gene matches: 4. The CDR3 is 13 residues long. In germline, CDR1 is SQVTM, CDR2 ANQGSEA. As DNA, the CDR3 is TGCAGCGTAGGACTAGCGGGGACTAATGAGCAGTTCTTC. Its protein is CSVGLAGTNEQFF.

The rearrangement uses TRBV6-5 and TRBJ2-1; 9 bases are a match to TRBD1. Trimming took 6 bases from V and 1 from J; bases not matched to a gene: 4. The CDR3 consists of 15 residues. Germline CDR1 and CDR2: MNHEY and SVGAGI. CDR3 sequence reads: CASSFDRGSYNEQFF. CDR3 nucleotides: TGTGCCAGCAGCTTCGACAGGGGGTCCTACAATGAGCAGTTCTTC.

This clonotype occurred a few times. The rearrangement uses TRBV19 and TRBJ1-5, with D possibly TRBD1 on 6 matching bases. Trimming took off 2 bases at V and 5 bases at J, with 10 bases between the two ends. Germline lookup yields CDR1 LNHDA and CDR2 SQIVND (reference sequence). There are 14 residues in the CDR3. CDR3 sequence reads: CASSIKAGDQPQHF. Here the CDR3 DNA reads TGTGCCAGTAGTATAAAGGCAGGGGATCAGCCCCAGCATTTT.

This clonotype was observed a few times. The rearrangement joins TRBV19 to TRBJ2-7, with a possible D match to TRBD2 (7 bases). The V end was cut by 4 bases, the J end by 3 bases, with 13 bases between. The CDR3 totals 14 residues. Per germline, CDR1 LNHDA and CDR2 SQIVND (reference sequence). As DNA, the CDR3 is TGTGCCAGTAGTAAGGGGGAGGGCCTCTACGAGCAGTACTTC. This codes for CASSKGEGLYEQYF.

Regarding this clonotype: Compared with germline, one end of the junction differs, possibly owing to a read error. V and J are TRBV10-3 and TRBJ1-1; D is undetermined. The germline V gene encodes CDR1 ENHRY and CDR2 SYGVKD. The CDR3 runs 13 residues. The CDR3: CASSYSGFTEAFF. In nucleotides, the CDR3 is TGTGCCAGCAGTTACTCCGGGTTTACTGAAGCTTTCTTT.

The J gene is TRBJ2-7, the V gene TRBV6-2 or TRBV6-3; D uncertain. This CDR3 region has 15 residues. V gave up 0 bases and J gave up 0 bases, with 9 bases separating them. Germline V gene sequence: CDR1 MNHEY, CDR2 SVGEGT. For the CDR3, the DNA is TGTGCCAGCAGTTACTCGGTGGGCACCTCCTACGAGCAGTACTTC. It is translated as CASSYSVGTSYEQYF.

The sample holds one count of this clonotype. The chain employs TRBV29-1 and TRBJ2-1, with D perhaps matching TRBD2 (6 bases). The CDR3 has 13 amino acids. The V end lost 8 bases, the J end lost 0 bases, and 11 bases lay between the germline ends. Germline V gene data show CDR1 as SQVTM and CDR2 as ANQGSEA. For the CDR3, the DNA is TGCAGCCTCCTCGGGAGCTCCTACAATGAGCAGTTCTTC. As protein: CSLLGSSYNEQFF.

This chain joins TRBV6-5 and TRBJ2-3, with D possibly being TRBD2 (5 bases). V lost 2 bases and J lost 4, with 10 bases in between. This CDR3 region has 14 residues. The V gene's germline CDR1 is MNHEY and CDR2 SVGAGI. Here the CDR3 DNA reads TGTGCCAGCAGTTACGGGGTGGAGGCAGATACGCAGTATTTT. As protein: CASSYGVEADTQYF.

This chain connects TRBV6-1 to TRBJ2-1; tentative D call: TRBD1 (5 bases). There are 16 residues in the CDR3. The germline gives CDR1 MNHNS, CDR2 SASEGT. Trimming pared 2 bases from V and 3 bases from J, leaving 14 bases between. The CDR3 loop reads CASSERDRGYYNEQFF. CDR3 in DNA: TGTGCCAGCAGTGAAAGGGATAGGGGTTACTACAATGAGCAGTTCTTC.

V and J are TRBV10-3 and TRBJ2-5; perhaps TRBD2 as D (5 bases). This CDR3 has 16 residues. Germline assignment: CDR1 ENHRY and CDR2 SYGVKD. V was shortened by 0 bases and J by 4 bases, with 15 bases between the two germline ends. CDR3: CAISESAGQGRETQYF. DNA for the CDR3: TGTGCCATCAGTGAGTCGGCAGGTCAAGGGAGAGAGACCCAGTACTTC.

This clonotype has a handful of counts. DNA of the CDR3: TGCAGTGCTAGAGGGACTAGCGGGAGAACCTACGAGCAGTACTTC. Protein product: CSARGTSGRTYEQYF. The chain carries TRBV20-1 and TRBJ2-7, with 13 bases matching TRBD2. Germline V gene lookup returns CDR1 DFQATT and CDR2 SNEGSKA (reference sequence). J was trimmed by 2 bases and V by 1 base; bases with no gene match: 2. This CDR3 region has 15 residues.

CDR3 region: CASTGTGREQYF. CDR3 sequence (DNA): TGTGCCAGCACTGGGACAGGGCGGGAGCAGTACTTC. The chain employs TRBV6-5 and TRBJ2-7; 9 bases are shared with TRBD1. CDR1 is MNHEY and CDR2 is SVGAGI in the germline V gene. This CDR3 has 12 residues. Germline trimming cut 7 bases from V and 7 bases from J; bases unmatched to any gene: 5.

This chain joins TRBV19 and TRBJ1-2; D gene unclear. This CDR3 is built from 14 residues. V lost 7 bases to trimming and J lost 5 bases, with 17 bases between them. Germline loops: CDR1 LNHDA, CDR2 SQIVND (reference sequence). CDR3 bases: TGTGCCAGTACCACACCGGCAGGCCCTTATGGCTACACCTTC. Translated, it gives CASTTPAGPYGYTF.

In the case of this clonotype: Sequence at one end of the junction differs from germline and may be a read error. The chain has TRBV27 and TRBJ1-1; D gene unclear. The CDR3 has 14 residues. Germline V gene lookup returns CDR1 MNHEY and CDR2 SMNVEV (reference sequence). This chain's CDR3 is CAGSLTPMNTEAFF. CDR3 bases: TGTGCCGGCAGTTTAACACCAATGAACACTGAAGCTTTCTTT.

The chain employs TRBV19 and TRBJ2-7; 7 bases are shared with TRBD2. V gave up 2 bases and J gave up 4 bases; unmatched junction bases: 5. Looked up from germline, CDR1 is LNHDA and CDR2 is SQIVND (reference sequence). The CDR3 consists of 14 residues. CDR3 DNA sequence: TGTGCCAGTAGTATACGGCGGGGGACGTACGAGCAGTACTTC. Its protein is CASSIRRGTYEQYF.

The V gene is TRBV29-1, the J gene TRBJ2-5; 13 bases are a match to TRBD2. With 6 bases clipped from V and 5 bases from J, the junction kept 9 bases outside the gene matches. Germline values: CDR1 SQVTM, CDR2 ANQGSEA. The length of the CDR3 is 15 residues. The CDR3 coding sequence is TGCAGCGTGCAGACTAGCGGGGGGCTTCGGGAGACCCAGTACTTC. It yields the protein CSVQTSGGLRETQYF.

In nucleotides, the CDR3 is TGTGCCAGCAAACCGTTCCAGGGTAAAAATGAGCAGTTCTTC. Translating it yields CASKPFQGKNEQFF. The chain is built from TRBV19 and TRBJ2-1, with D possibly TRBD1 on 5 matching bases. V gave up 9 bases and J gave up 7 bases, with 19 bases separating them. The CDR3 extends over 14 amino acids. Germline V gene sequence: CDR1 LNHDA, CDR2 SQIVND (reference sequence).

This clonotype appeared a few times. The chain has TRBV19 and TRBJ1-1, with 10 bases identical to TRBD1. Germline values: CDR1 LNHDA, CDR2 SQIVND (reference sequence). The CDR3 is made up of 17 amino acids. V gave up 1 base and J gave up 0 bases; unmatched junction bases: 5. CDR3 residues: CASSIAGQGSLNTEAFF. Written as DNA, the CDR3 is TGTGCCAGTAGTATAGCGGGACAGGGGTCTCTGAACACTGAAGCTTTCTTT.

In DNA form, the CDR3 reads TGCGCCAGCAGCTTGGATGGGGGAGGCACAGATACGCAGTATTTT. This gives the protein CASSLDGGGTDTQYF. The chain is built from TRBV5-1 and TRBJ2-3; D possibly uses TRBD1 or TRBD2 (5 bases each). CDR1 SGHRS and CDR2 YFSETQ come from the germline V gene. Trimming pared 0 bases from V and 1 base from J, leaving 9 bases between. There are 15 residues in the CDR3.

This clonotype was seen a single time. The CDR3: CASEGSGYTF. The CDR3 DNA reads as TGTGCCAGCGAGGGGAGTGGCTACACCTTC. J is TRBJ1-2 and V is TRBV12-3 or TRBV12-4; a weak D match, TRBD1 (5 bases). This CDR3 contains 10 residues. Trimming stripped 8 bases from V and 7 bases from J, with 8 bases between.

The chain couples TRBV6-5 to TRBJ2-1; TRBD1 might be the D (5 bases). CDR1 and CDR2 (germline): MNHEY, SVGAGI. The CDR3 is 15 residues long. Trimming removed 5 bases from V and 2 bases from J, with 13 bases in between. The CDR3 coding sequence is TGTGCCAGCAGTCCTTCTGGGGCGGCCTACAATGAGCAGTTCTTC. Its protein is CASSPSGAAYNEQFF.

In nucleotides, the CDR3 is TGTGCCAGCAGTTCACCCGGGTATGGAGGCCAGCCCCAGCATTTT. Its translation is CASSSPGYGGQPQHF. The chain links TRBV12-3 or TRBV12-4 to TRBJ1-5; D call uncertain. V lost 4 bases, J lost 7 bases, and 17 bases lay in between. The length of the CDR3 is 15 residues.

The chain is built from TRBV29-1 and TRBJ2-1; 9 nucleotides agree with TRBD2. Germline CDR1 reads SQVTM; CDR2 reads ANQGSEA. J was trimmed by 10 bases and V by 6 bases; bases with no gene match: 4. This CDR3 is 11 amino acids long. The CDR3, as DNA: TGCAGCGTCCCAAGCGGGAGGGAGCAGTTCTTC. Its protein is CSVPSGREQFF.

This chain's CDR3 is CSVEPRGRGEQYF. The CDR3 DNA is TGCAGCGTTGAACCCAGGGGGCGCGGGGAGCAGTACTTC. The chain is built from TRBV29-1 and TRBJ2-7; 8 nucleotides align to TRBD1. The CDR3 loop spans 13 amino acids. Germline CDR1 is SQVTM and CDR2 is ANQGSEA. Unmatched junction bases numbered 7, after V lost 2 bases and J lost 7 bases.